Below are 2 T cell receptor beta chains sequenced from a single sample in a study of T cells in Graves' hyperthyroidism and ophthalmopathy. Amplification of TCR beta CDR3 regions used RNA as the template. Carried out on the TCR CDR3, a first-round RT-PCR used the HTBI primer set. TCRdb reanalysed the multiplex PCR reads using MiXCR and keeps one entry per CDR3 protein. The top ten clones hold approximately 29% of a sample with about 400,000 distinct CDR3 sequences, about 14% of them seen once. The sample was blood. These receptors all come from a man aged 45-65 years with Graves' ophthalmopathy.

In this sample, this clonotype turned up a few times. A single base separates this from a much larger clone, so it may be a read error. The chain couples TRBV11-2 to TRBJ2-1; TRBD2 matches at 13 bases. The CDR3 sequence is 15 residues long. The germline V gene has CDR1 SGHAT and CDR2 FQNNGV. In DNA, the CDR3 is TGTGCCAGCAGCATGGGACTAGCGGGATACAATGAGCGGTTCTTC. Translation gives CASSMGLAGYNERFF.

Ten or more counts support this clonotype. This chain joins TRBV27 and TRBJ2-7; D not certain. The germline gives CDR1 MNHEY, CDR2 SMNVEV (reference sequence). The CDR3 covers 12 residues. Trimming took off 5 bases at V and 5 bases at J, with 10 bases between the two ends. The CDR3 sequence is CASSPSPHEQYF. The CDR3 nucleotides read TGTGCCAGCAGTCCTTCCCCCCACGAGCAGTACTTC.